The 25 T cell receptor beta chains presented below share a single source sample, sequenced in a study of blood T cell repertoires in COVID-19. Assay used: immunoSEQ multiplex PCR; TCRdb lists only in-frame clones, some missing. The sample has about 220,000 clones, under 90% seen once. The sequenced sample was peripheral blood. The receptors here all came from a man aged 25 to 45 with active or convalescent COVID-19.

This clone was counted a single time. The V call is TRBV12-3 or TRBV12-4, the J call TRBJ2-2, with 7 positions matching TRBD1. CDR3 size: 13 residues. V shed 3 bases and J 6 bases; nucleotides not matched to a gene: 1. As DNA, the CDR3 is TGTGCCAGCAGTTTGACAGGGCCCGGGGAGCTGTTTTTT. It encodes CASSLTGPGELFF.

The V gene is TRBV21-1, the J gene TRBJ2-3; the D call of TRBD2 is as the table states it, not checked on the DNA. TRBV21-1 is labeled a pseudogene. This CDR3 region has 14 residues. CDR3 coding DNA: TGTGCCAGCATACGGGAGTTCAGCACAGATACGCAGTATTTT. It translates to CASIREFSTDTQYF.

The chain couples TRBV19 to TRBJ1-3; D may be TRBD1 (6 bases). The V gene lost 7 bases and the J gene lost 0 bases, with 13 bases spanning the gap. Germline assignment: CDR1 LNHDA and CDR2 SQIVND (reference sequence). This CDR3 is 15 amino acids long. CDR3 region: CASTVQGSSGNTIYF. CDR3 nucleotides: TGTGCCAGTACCGTACAGGGAAGCTCTGGAAACACCATATATTTT. Drawing the rest from reference TRBV19 and TRBJ1-3, the complete variable domain is DGGITQSPKYLFRKEGQNVTLSCEQNLNHDAMYWYRQDPGQGLRLIYYSQIVNDFQKGDIAEGYSVSREKKESFPLTVTSAQKNPTAFYLCASTVQGSSGNTIYFGEGSWLTVV.

The V call is TRBV24-1, the J call TRBJ1-1; D may be TRBD1 (6 bases). Germline V gene lookup returns CDR1 KGHDR and CDR2 SFDVKD. The CDR3 is 13 residues long. Trimming shortened V by 3 bases and J by 4 bases, and 8 bases separated the two germline ends. CDR3 bases: TGTGCCACCAGTGATCAACAGGGCACTGAAGCTTTCTTT. It encodes CATSDQQGTEAFF.

The chain combines TRBV3-1 (or the pseudogene TRBV3-2) with TRBJ2-3; 12 bases map to TRBD2. This CDR3 has 15 amino acids. V trimming: 4 bases; J trimming: 4 bases; junction bases outside the gene matches: 3. Germline V gene data show CDR1 as LGHDT and CDR2 as YNNKEL (reference sequence). The CDR3 is CASSPLAGGADTQYF. CDR3 bases: TGTGCCAGCAGCCCGCTAGCGGGAGGGGCAGATACGCAGTATTTT.

V is TRBV27 and J is TRBJ2-3; TRBD2 is a possible D gene (5 bases). V was shortened by 7 bases and J by 4 bases, with 15 bases between the two germline ends. CDR1 and CDR2 from the germline V gene are MNHEY and SMNVEV (reference sequence). CDR3 length: 14 residues. The CDR3 nucleotides are TGTGCCAGCACCTCCGCCGGGGTCCCAGATACGCAGTATTTT. This sequence encodes CASTSAGVPDTQYF.

This clone is a singleton in its sample. The chain employs TRBV5-1 and TRBJ2-3; 12 bases map to TRBD2. This CDR3 contains 16 residues. Germline-derived CDR1 and CDR2 are SGHRS and YFSETQ. Trimming cost V 4 bases and J 0 bases; bases outside gene matches: 3. In DNA, the CDR3 is TGCGCCAGCAGCGAAGGGACTAGCGGGAGCACAGATACGCAGTATTTT. It translates to CASSEGTSGSTDTQYF.

The chain is built from TRBV4-1 and TRBJ1-2; tentative D call: TRBD1 (5 bases). Trimming left V 7 bases short and J 1 base short, with 22 bases between. The CDR3 spans 17 residues. CDR1 and CDR2 (germline): MGHRA, YSYEKL. The CDR3 DNA is TGCGCCAGCACCCCCGAGGCAGGGCGGGGAGTTAACTATGGCTACACCTTC. It specifies CASTPEAGRGVNYGYTF.

The chain joins TRBV6-2 or TRBV6-3 to TRBJ2-3, with 14 bases aligning to TRBD2. The CDR3 has 17 residues. From germline, CDR1 is MNHEY and CDR2 SVGEGT. V was clipped by 5 bases and J by 6 bases; unmatched bases: 10. CDR3 nucleotide sequence: TGTGCCAGCAGTAAGGGACTAGCGGGGGCCCCGACGGATACGCAGTATTTT. Protein sequence: CASSKGLAGAPTDTQYF.

This chain uses TRBV7-9 with TRBJ1-1; D perhaps matches TRBD1 (5 bases). Germline CDR1 is SEHNR and CDR2 is FQNEAQ (reference sequence). V lost 0 bases, J lost 9 bases, and 8 bases lay in between. This CDR3 is 12 amino acids long. CDR3 loop: CASSLAGGKAFF. Here the CDR3 DNA reads TGTGCCAGCAGCTTAGCCGGGGGTAAAGCTTTCTTT.

The chain combines TRBV5-8 with TRBJ1-1; D may be TRBD1 (5 bases). The germline gives CDR1 SGHTS, CDR2 YDEGEE. The CDR3 contains 14 residues. Trimming removed 0 bases at V and 0 bases at J, with 6 bases between. CDR3 DNA sequence: TGTGCCAGCAGCTTGGGCAGGGTGAACACTGAAGCTTTCTTT. Residues: CASSLGRVNTEAFF.

The V and J genes are TRBV19 and TRBJ2-7; TRBD2 matches at 13 bases. The CDR3 is 15 amino acids. V was clipped by 6 bases and J by 6 bases; unmatched bases: 8. The V gene's germline CDR1 is LNHDA and CDR2 SQIVND (reference sequence). CDR3 nucleotide sequence: TGTGCCAGTAGACCGTCGGGACTAGCGGGAACCGAGCAGTACTTC. It is translated as CASRPSGLAGTEQYF. Using reference TRBV19 and TRBJ2-7 for the parts outside the CDR3, the full variable domain is DGGITQSPKYLFRKEGQNVTLSCEQNLNHDAMYWYRQDPGQGLRLIYYSQIVNDFQKGDIAEGYSVSREKKESFPLTVTSAQKNPTAFYLCASRPSGLAGTEQYFGPGTRLTVT.

J is TRBJ2-7 and V is TRBV28, with 14 positions matching TRBD2. The CDR3 spans 16 residues. Looked up from germline, CDR1 is MDHEN and CDR2 is SYDVKM. Germline trimming cut 3 bases from V and 6 bases from J; bases unmatched to any gene: 7. The CDR3 DNA follows: TGTGCCAGCAGTTTCCGGACTAGCGGGGGGAGGGCCGAGCAGTACTTC. This translates into CASSFRTSGGRAEQYF.

V is TRBV4-3 and J is TRBJ2-1; TRBD2 aligns across 9 bases. Germline CDR1 LGHNA, CDR2 YSLEER. V lost 0 bases to trimming and J lost 3 bases; unmatched junction nucleotides: 6. The CDR3 totals 17 residues. DNA of the CDR3: TGCGCCAGCAGCCAAGATTCGTGGCGGGAGGGCTACAATGAGCAGTTCTTC. As protein: CASSQDSWREGYNEQFF.

This clone was counted between two and nine times. Here the CDR3 DNA reads TGCGCCAGCAGCCAACCTGCGGCCTCCTCCTACAATGAGCAGTTCTTC. As protein: CASSQPAASSYNEQFF. The V and J genes are TRBV4-1 and TRBJ2-1, with D hard to call. Trimming took off 2 bases at V and 0 bases at J, with 11 bases between the two ends. The V gene's germline CDR1 is MGHRA and CDR2 YSYEKL. The length of the CDR3 is 16 residues.

The rearrangement joins TRBV10-2 to TRBJ1-2; tentative D call: TRBD1 (5 bases). The CDR3 spans 15 residues. V dropped 7 bases and J dropped 2 bases, with 17 bases sitting between them. Germline V gene lookup returns CDR1 WSHSY and CDR2 SAAADI. CDR3 residues: CASKRGVDNNYGYTF. CDR3 coding DNA: TGCGCCAGCAAGAGAGGTGTGGACAACAACTATGGCTACACCTTC.

This clone has just a few counts. The chain carries TRBV13 and TRBJ2-7, with 7 bases lining up with TRBD1. Germline V CDR1 and CDR2: PRHDT, FYEKMQ (reference sequence). V lost 1 base and J lost 7; bases outside the gene matches: 10. The CDR3 spans 15 residues. CDR3 sequence: CASSLAGRGSWEQYF. The CDR3 nucleotides are TGTGCCAGCAGCTTAGCTGGCAGGGGGTCATGGGAGCAGTACTTC.

The chain has TRBV28 and TRBJ1-6, with a tentative D call TRBD1 (5 bases). The CDR3 runs 14 residues. CDR1 and CDR2 (germline): MDHEN, SYDVKM. Between the trimmed V and J ends, which lost 8 bases and 10 bases, there was a span of 18 bases. The CDR3 DNA sequence: TGTGCCAGCCCCCTGGGGGGGGGAGGGTCACCCCTCCACTTT. It is translated as CASPLGGGGSPLHF.

V usage is TRBV24-1 and J usage is TRBJ1-4; tentatively, D is TRBD1 (5 bases). This CDR3 has 11 residues. V lost 5 bases, J lost 14 bases, and 11 bases lay in between. Germline loops: CDR1 KGHDR, CDR2 SFDVKD. CDR3: CATSADGGLFF. CDR3 DNA: TGTGCCACCAGTGCCGACGGGGGTCTGTTTTTT.

V gene TRBV6-2 or TRBV6-3 combines with J gene TRBJ2-7; the match to TRBD1 covers 11 bases. J gave up 9 bases and V 4 bases, and 14 bases lay outside the gene matches. The germline V gene has CDR1 MNHEY and CDR2 SVGEGT. The CDR3 runs to 16 residues. The CDR3 loop reads CASSLDRGRLLSGQYF. The CDR3, as DNA: TGTGCCAGCAGTTTGGACAGGGGGCGCTTACTGTCGGGGCAGTACTTC.

The V call is TRBV6-6, the J call TRBJ1-5, with D unclear. Trimming cost V 0 bases and J 2 bases, with 11 bases left between them. Germline V lookup: CDR1 MNHNY, CDR2 SVGAGI (reference sequence). The CDR3 loop spans 16 amino acids. DNA of the CDR3: TGTGCCAGCAGTTACTCGGGCGCTACAGGCAATCAGCCCCAGCATTTT. Amino acids: CASSYSGATGNQPQHF.

The chain carries TRBV6-5 and TRBJ1-1, with 9 bases matching TRBD1. V was clipped by 10 bases and J by 0 bases; unmatched bases: 9. CDR3 length: 15 amino acids. Germline V gives CDR1 MNHEY, CDR2 SVGAGI. The CDR3 spells CAIGRDRAMNTEAFF. In DNA form, the CDR3 reads TGTGCCATAGGCCGGGACAGGGCCATGAACACTGAAGCTTTCTTT.

The chain joins TRBV2 to TRBJ1-2, with D unresolved. Germline V CDR1 and CDR2: SNHLY, FYNNEI. This CDR3 is built from 11 residues. With 7 bases removed from V and 1 base from J, the gap between germline ends came to 4 bases. CDR3 amino acids: CASNYNYGYTF. DNA for the CDR3: TGTGCCAGCAACTATAACTATGGCTACACCTTC. Variable domain in full (rest from reference TRBV2 and TRBJ1-2): EPEVTQTPSHQVTQMGQEVILRCVPISNHLYFYWYRQILGQKVEFLVSFYNNEISEKSEIFDDQFSVERPDGSNFTLKIRSTKLEDSAMYFCASNYNYGYTFGSGTRLTVV.

The J gene is TRBJ1-1, the V gene TRBV24-1, with D perhaps TRBD1 (5 bases). V lost 1 base, J lost 5 bases, and 7 bases lay in between. CDR1 and CDR2 (germline): KGHDR, SFDVKD. This CDR3 is 13 amino acids long. CDR3 sequence reads: CATSDLPGTEAFF. In DNA, the CDR3 is TGTGCCACCAGTGATTTACCAGGGACTGAAGCTTTCTTT.

There are a few counts of this clone. CDR3 coding DNA: TGTGCCAGTAGGTATCGGGATAATGAAAAACTGTTTTTT. This codes for CASRYRDNEKLFF. The rearrangement links TRBV19 to TRBJ1-4; D call uncertain. CDR1 and CDR2 from the germline V gene are LNHDA and SQIVND (reference sequence). This CDR3 comprises 13 residues. The germline V and J ends were trimmed by 6 bases and 4 bases, with 9 bases remaining between them. The variable domain in full, completed from reference TRBV19 and TRBJ1-4, reads DGGITQSPKYLFRKEGQNVTLSCEQNLNHDAMYWYRQDPGQGLRLIYYSQIVNDFQKGDIAEGYSVSREKKESFPLTVTSAQKNPTAFYLCASRYRDNEKLFFGSGTQLSVL.